This passage covers 20 T cell receptor beta chains from one sample sequenced in a study of blood T cell repertoires in COVID-19. Sequencing used immunoSEQ multiplex PCR; TCRdb keeps in-frame clones, though not all of them. The sample has about 200,000 clones; roughly 80% are singletons. The sequenced sample consisted of peripheral blood. These receptors came from a woman in her seventies with acute or convalescent COVID-19.

The chain links TRBV9 to TRBJ2-1; TRBD2 agrees at 10 bases. The germline V gene encodes CDR1 SGDLS and CDR2 YYNGEE. V lost 4 bases, J lost 5 bases, and 6 bases stayed unmatched. The CDR3 totals 15 residues. CDR3 sequence: CASSPGTSADNEQFF. CDR3 in DNA: TGTGCCAGCAGCCCCGGGACTAGCGCCGACAATGAGCAGTTCTTC.

The rearrangement joins TRBV23-1 to TRBJ2-7, with D perhaps TRBD1 (5 bases). TRBV23-1 is placed among ORFs of uncertain function. The germline V and J ends were trimmed by 3 bases and 1 base, with 13 bases remaining between them. CDR3 size: 15 residues. The CDR3 DNA reads TGCGCCAGCAGTCATACAGGACCCGAGTCCTACGAGCAGTACGTC. As protein: CASSHTGPESYEQYV.

The rearrangement uses TRBV10-2 and TRBJ1-1; no clear D gene. Per germline, CDR1 WSHSY and CDR2 SAAADI. This CDR3 contains 14 residues. Between the trimmed V and J ends, which lost 3 bases and 0 bases, there was a span of 8 bases. The CDR3 bases are TGCGCCAGCAGTGATCGGGTCGTGAACACTGAAGCTTTCTTT. It is translated as CASSDRVVNTEAFF.

The V gene is TRBV18, the J gene TRBJ2-1, with D perhaps matching TRBD2 (6 bases). This CDR3 region has 13 residues. CDR1 and CDR2 (germline): KGHSH, LQKENI. V lost 4 bases and J lost 4, with 8 bases in between. CDR3 in amino acids: CASSLAAYNEQFF. CDR3 nucleotides: TGTGCCAGCTCACTAGCGGCTTACAATGAGCAGTTCTTC.

The chain carries TRBV18 and TRBJ2-6, with 8 nucleotides matching TRBD1. The trim removed 5 bases at V and 0 bases at J, leaving 18 bases unmatched. The CDR3 contains 21 residues. Germline V gene sequence: CDR1 KGHSH, CDR2 LQKENI. In nucleotides, the CDR3 is TGTGCCAGCTCATCGATCGCTAGACGGGACAGGCTCAACTCTGGGGCCAACGTCCTGACTTTC. This codes for CASSSIARRDRLNSGANVLTF.

This sequence joins TRBV4-1 and TRBJ1-2; possibly TRBD1 for D (6 bases). Trimming took off 7 bases at V and 2 bases at J, with 17 bases between the two ends. CDR3 length: 15 amino acids. Germline V gene sequence: CDR1 MGHRA, CDR2 YSYEKL. The CDR3 is CASTSYREKNYGYTF. The CDR3 region has the DNA TGCGCCAGCACCTCGTACAGGGAAAAGAACTATGGCTACACCTTC.

The gene calls are TRBV11-3 and TRBJ2-1; D perhaps matches TRBD1 (5 bases). V lost 0 bases to trimming and J lost 3 bases, with 15 bases between them. CDR1 is SGHNT, CDR2 YENEEA, per germline. This CDR3 comprises 17 residues. For the CDR3, the DNA is TGTGCCAGCAGCTTAGACCTAGGGGCTTCTCTCTACAATGAGCAGTTCTTC. Its translation: CASSLDLGASLYNEQFF. Filled out from reference TRBV11-3 and TRBJ2-1, the complete variable domain reads EAGVVQSPRYKIIEKKQPVAFWCNPISGHNTLYWYLQNLGQGPELLIRYENEEAVDDSQLPKDRFSAERLKGVDSTLKIQPAELGDSAVYLCASSLDLGASLYNEQFFGPGTRLTVL.

This clone appeared once. V usage is TRBV11-2 and J usage is TRBJ2-4; the D is unclear. Germline CDR1 SGHAT, CDR2 FQNNGV. The CDR3 is 14 residues long. Trimming left V 6 bases short and J 0 bases short, with 9 bases between. The CDR3 spells CASRGVAAKNIQYF. Here the CDR3 DNA reads TGTGCCAGCAGAGGTGTAGCAGCCAAAAACATTCAGTACTTC. Filled out from reference TRBV11-2 and TRBJ2-4, the complete variable domain reads EAGVAQSPRYKIIEKRQSVAFWCNPISGHATLYWYQQILGQGPKLLIQFQNNGVVDDSQLPKDRFSAERLKGVDSTLKIQPAKLEDSAVYLCASRGVAAKNIQYFGAGTRLSVL.

The J gene is TRBJ2-1, the V gene TRBV25-1; a possible D gene is TRBD1 (5 bases). V was trimmed by 3 bases and J by 7 bases, leaving 7 bases between them. CDR3 length: 12 residues. Per germline, CDR1 MGHDK and CDR2 SYGVNS. The CDR3 sequence is CASSEQGNEQFF. The CDR3 DNA follows: TGTGCCAGCAGTGAGCAGGGTAATGAGCAGTTCTTC.

CDR3 DNA: TGTGCCAGCAGCTCAGAAAACAGGGTACGGGAGCAGTTCTTC. Its protein is CASSSENRVREQFF. The rearrangement joins TRBV7-8 to TRBJ2-1, with D tentatively TRBD1 (6 bases). V lost 4 bases, J lost 10 bases, and 17 bases lay in between. CDR1 SGHVS and CDR2 FQNEAQ come from the germline V gene. CDR3 length: 14 amino acids.

The V and J genes are TRBV9 and TRBJ2-2; 13 bases line up with TRBD2. The junction had 7 bases not matched to a gene; V was cut back by 4 bases and J by 7 bases. The CDR3 extends over 16 amino acids. Germline V lookup: CDR1 SGDLS, CDR2 YYNGEE. The CDR3 reads CASSTSGGAGGGELFF. CDR3 in DNA: TGTGCCAGCAGCACTAGCGGGGGGGCCGGAGGCGGGGAGCTGTTTTTT.

The chain combines TRBV3-1 (or the pseudogene TRBV3-2) with TRBJ2-1; the match to TRBD2 covers 11 bases. Unmatched junction bases numbered 9, after V lost 0 bases and J lost 5 bases. The CDR3 length is 18 residues. Germline V lookup: CDR1 LGHDT, CDR2 YNNKEL (reference sequence). The CDR3 sequence is CASSQDSLRLAGNNEQFF. Written as DNA, the CDR3 is TGTGCCAGCAGCCAAGATAGTTTAAGACTAGCGGGGAACAATGAGCAGTTCTTC.

The chain is built from TRBV2 and TRBJ2-3, with D possibly matching TRBD2 (5 bases). Trimming took off 6 bases at V and 6 bases at J, with 10 bases between the two ends. The germline V gene has CDR1 SNHLY and CDR2 FYNNEI. This CDR3 contains 12 residues. CDR3 protein: CASSQTGDTQYF. The CDR3 bases are TGTGCCAGCAGCCAGACGGGGGATACGCAGTATTTT. Supplemented by reference TRBV2 and TRBJ2-3, the full variable domain reads EPEVTQTPSHQVTQMGQEVILRCVPISNHLYFYWYRQILGQKVEFLVSFYNNEISEKSEIFDDQFSVERPDGSNFTLKIRSTKLEDSAMYFCASSQTGDTQYFGPGTRLTVL.

This clone has only one observation. Relative to the germline gene, one junction end is altered; a read error may explain this. J is TRBJ2-7 and V is TRBV7-2; a weak D match, TRBD1 (5 bases). Looked up from germline, CDR1 is SGHTA and CDR2 is FQGNSA. This CDR3 region has 13 residues. CDR3: CASSFSDAPPGPF. DNA for the CDR3: TGTGCCAGCAGCTTTTCGGACGCTCCCCCAGGGCCCTTC. Full variable domain (missing parts from reference TRBV7-2 and TRBJ2-7): GAGVSQSPSNKVTEKGKDVELRCDPISGHTALYWYRQSLGQGLEFLIYFQGNSAPDKSGLPSDRFSAERTGGSVSTLTIQRTQQEDSAVYLCASSFSDAPPGPFGPGTRLTVT.

The sample holds one count of this clone. This chain connects TRBV19 to TRBJ1-6; D not resolved. V gave up 10 bases and J gave up 10 bases, with 14 bases separating them. The germline gives CDR1 LNHDA, CDR2 SQIVND (reference sequence). CDR3 length: 12 amino acids. The CDR3 coding sequence is TGTGCCAAACAAACGGGAGACTCACCCCTCCACTTT. This encodes CAKQTGDSPLHF. Combining the CDR3 with reference TRBV19 and TRBJ1-6 gives the whole variable domain DGGITQSPKYLFRKEGQNVTLSCEQNLNHDAMYWYRQDPGQGLRLIYYSQIVNDFQKGDIAEGYSVSREKKESFPLTVTSAQKNPTAFYLCAKQTGDSPLHFGNGTRLTVT.

The chain links TRBV7-8 to TRBJ1-3; the match to TRBD1 covers 7 bases. The CDR3 loop spans 15 amino acids. Germline V CDR1 and CDR2: SGHVS, FQNEAQ. With V trimmed by 6 bases and J by 0 bases, 5 bases remained unmatched. CDR3 coding DNA: TGTGCCAGCAGTACAGGGGCTGGCTCTGGAAACACCATATATTTT. Its protein product is CASSTGAGSGNTIYF.

V gene TRBV15 combines with J gene TRBJ2-5; 7 nucleotides line up with TRBD2. The germline V gene encodes CDR1 LNHNV and CDR2 YYDKDF (reference sequence). There are 16 residues in the CDR3. The J segment lost 0 bases and the V segment lost 0 bases, leaving 4 bases of the junction unmatched. The CDR3 region is CATSRDRGTNQETQYF. CDR3 bases: TGTGCCACCAGCAGAGATCGGGGGACTAACCAAGAGACCCAGTACTTC. Full variable domain (missing parts from reference TRBV15 and TRBJ2-5): DAMVIQNPRYQVTQFGKPVTLSCSQTLNHNVMYWYQQKSSQAPKLLFHYYDKDFNNEADTPDNFQSRRPNTSFCFLDIRSPGLGDTAMYLCATSRDRGTNQETQYFGPGTRLLVL.

The chain carries TRBV7-7 and TRBJ1-1; TRBD1 agrees at 11 bases. This CDR3 has 15 amino acids. Germline trimming cut 5 bases from V and 7 bases from J; bases unmatched to any gene: 9. From germline, CDR1 is SSHAT and CDR2 FNYEAQ (reference sequence). The DNA of the CDR3 is TGTGCCAGCAGCCCCCTCGGGACAGGGGGTTTTGAAGCTTTCTTT. Amino acids: CASSPLGTGGFEAFF. The full variable domain, completed using reference TRBV7-7 and TRBJ1-1, is GAGVSQSPRYKVTKRGQDVTLRCDPISSHATLYWYQQALGQGPEFLTYFNYEAQPDKSGLPSDRFSAERPEGSISTLTIQRTEQRDSAMYRCASSPLGTGGFEAFFGQGTRLTVV.

The gene calls are TRBV11-2 and TRBJ1-3; D is perhaps TRBD1 (5 bases). Germline CDR1 is SGHAT and CDR2 is FQNNGV. CDR3 length: 14 amino acids. Deletions cut 2 bases from V and 2 bases from J, with 7 bases between. The chain's CDR3 is CASSLRGPGNTIYF. The CDR3 nucleotides are TGTGCCAGCAGCTTAAGGGGCCCTGGAAACACCATATATTTT.

The V call is TRBV11-2, the J call TRBJ2-3; 15 nucleotides line up with TRBD2. The V and J ends lost 6 bases and 2 bases, in that order; junction bases with no gene match: 6. This CDR3 is 17 amino acids long. Germline values: CDR1 SGHAT, CDR2 FQNNGV. The CDR3 spells CASRTGTSGGYTDTQYF. The CDR3 DNA is TGTGCCAGCAGGACGGGGACTAGCGGGGGGTACACAGATACGCAGTATTTT.